The 32 T cell receptor beta chains presented below share a single source sample, sequenced in a study of blood T cell repertoires in COVID-19. The method was immunoSEQ multiplex PCR; TCRdb's version includes in-frame clones alone and lacks a portion of them. The data contain 200,000 or so clones, 65% to 85% of them singletons. Sequencing input: peripheral blood. These receptors were taken from a woman aged 25 to 45 with acute or convalescent COVID-19.

V gene TRBV18 combines with J gene TRBJ2-1; the D gene is possibly TRBD2 (6 bases). This CDR3 is built from 13 residues. Looked up from germline, CDR1 is KGHSH and CDR2 is LQKENI. The ends were cut back, 7 bases at V and 8 bases at J, with 15 bases in the middle. The DNA for the CDR3 is TGTGCCAGCTGGACGGGAGCGGCCGATGAGCAGTTCTTC. It codes for CASWTGAADEQFF.

The V gene is TRBV5-1, the J gene TRBJ2-5; no firm D call. In germline, CDR1 is SGHRS, CDR2 YFSETQ. With 4 bases removed from V and 1 base from J, the gap between germline ends came to 11 bases. This CDR3 contains 14 residues. Written as DNA, the CDR3 is TGCGCCAGCAGCCCAGGCCTACTCCAAGAGACCCAGTACTTC. It is translated as CASSPGLLQETQYF.

The rearrangement links TRBV28 to TRBJ2-1; D might be TRBD2 (5 bases). Trimming shortened V by 6 bases and J by 8 bases, and 11 bases separated the two germline ends. The CDR3 spans 12 residues. The germline V gene encodes CDR1 MDHEN and CDR2 SYDVKM. This CDR3 is CASSLLVDEQFF. Here the CDR3 DNA reads TGTGCCAGCAGCTTACTAGTCGATGAGCAGTTCTTC.

This chain links TRBV10-3 with TRBJ1-6, with D hard to call. Germline V gives CDR1 ENHRY, CDR2 SYGVKD. The CDR3 is 16 residues long. Trimming removed 3 bases at V and 4 bases at J, with 13 bases between. The CDR3 is CAISDTTGRYNSPLHF. The CDR3 DNA is TGTGCCATCAGTGACACGACGGGGAGGTATAATTCACCCCTCCACTTT.

This clone appeared a single time. CDR3 amino acids: CASSNWAQSNTGELFF. The CDR3 bases are TGTGCCAGTAGTAACTGGGCCCAGTCGAACACCGGGGAGCTGTTTTTT. This sequence joins TRBV19 and TRBJ2-2; D not certain. This CDR3 region has 16 residues. Germline assignment: CDR1 LNHDA and CDR2 SQIVND (reference sequence). V was clipped by 4 bases and J by 0 bases, with 12 bases between them. The full variable domain, its missing parts supplied by reference TRBV19 and TRBJ2-2, is DGGITQSPKYLFRKEGQNVTLSCEQNLNHDAMYWYRQDPGQGLRLIYYSQIVNDFQKGDIAEGYSVSREKKESFPLTVTSAQKNPTAFYLCASSNWAQSNTGELFFGEGSRLTVL.

The chain employs TRBV19 and TRBJ2-1; TRBD2 agrees at 8 bases. This CDR3 has 13 amino acids. The ends lost 10 bases at V and 9 bases at J; junction bases unmatched: 11. CDR1 and CDR2 from the germline V gene are LNHDA and SQIVND (reference sequence). CDR3: CATNQRERGEQFF. The CDR3 bases are TGTGCCACAAACCAGCGGGAGAGGGGTGAGCAGTTCTTC.

V is TRBV13 and J is TRBJ1-2; 12 bases line up with TRBD1. V was clipped by 6 bases and J by 6 bases; unmatched bases: 11. CDR1 and CDR2 (germline): PRHDT, FYEKMQ (reference sequence). This CDR3 region has 16 residues. CDR3 protein: CASRIGYGTGGDGYTF. CDR3 coding DNA: TGTGCCAGCAGGATAGGGTATGGGACAGGGGGCGATGGCTACACCTTC.

About this clone: One end of the junction fails to match germline, which may point to a read error. V usage is TRBV10-2 and J usage is TRBJ2-3; maybe TRBD2 (6 bases). CDR1 is WSHSY, CDR2 SAAADI, per germline. This CDR3 has 11 amino acids. In nucleotides, the CDR3 is TGCGCCAGCAGTGGCCACCGGGACTCCCTTTTT. Protein product: CASSGHRDSLF.

Here the CDR3 DNA reads TGTGCCAGCAGCCATAGAAATTCACCCCTCCACTTT. This sequence encodes CASSHRNSPLHF. This chain joins TRBV3-1 (or the pseudogene TRBV3-2) and TRBJ1-6; D unclear. The CDR3 runs 12 residues. The V and J ends lost 3 bases and 7 bases respectively, with 4 bases between them. Germline-derived CDR1 and CDR2 are LGHDT and YNNKEL (reference sequence).

V usage is TRBV7-8 and J usage is TRBJ1-2; perhaps TRBD1 as D (5 bases). The CDR3 totals 14 residues. The germline V gene encodes CDR1 SGHVS and CDR2 FQNEAQ. Trimming cost V 0 bases and J 8 bases, with 13 bases left between them. The CDR3 spells CASSLAGSSGGYTF. The CDR3 DNA sequence: TGTGCCAGCAGCTTAGCGGGCAGCTCAGGGGGCTACACCTTC.

The chain has TRBV15 and TRBJ2-3; no reliable D call. The V gene's germline CDR1 is LNHNV and CDR2 YYDKDF (reference sequence). V gave up 1 base and J gave up 2 bases, with 7 bases separating them. The CDR3 extends over 14 amino acids. The CDR3: CATSRGLTTDTQYF. CDR3 DNA: TGTGCCACCAGCAGAGGCCTAACCACAGATACGCAGTATTTT.

The chain uses TRBV6-6 and TRBJ2-2; weak D call: TRBD2 (6 bases). This CDR3 spans 16 amino acids. Germline CDR1 MNHNY, CDR2 SVGAGI (reference sequence). V shed 2 bases and J shed 4 bases, with 14 bases lying between them. CDR3 protein: CASSYLDGGLTGELFF. Here the CDR3 DNA reads TGTGCCAGCAGTTACCTGGATGGAGGGCTCACCGGGGAGCTGTTTTTT.

The chain uses TRBV27 and TRBJ1-4; 7 nucleotides match TRBD1. The CDR3 spans 16 residues. Germline CDR1 reads MNHEY; CDR2 reads SMNVEV (reference sequence). The J segment lost 3 bases and the V segment lost 0 bases, leaving 4 bases of the junction unmatched. The CDR3 nucleotides read TGTGCCAGCAGTTTATCGTACAGGGGATCTAATGAAAAACTGTTTTTT. This gives the protein CASSLSYRGSNEKLFF.

The chain combines TRBV6-4 with TRBJ1-2, with D possibly TRBD1 on 6 matching bases. V was trimmed by 5 bases and J by 7 bases, leaving 17 bases between them. The CDR3 covers 14 residues. Germline-derived CDR1 and CDR2 are MRHNA and SNTAGT. CDR3 nucleotides: TGTGCCAGCAGTCCCGGGACATTATTGGGTGGCTACACCTTC. Translated, it gives CASSPGTLLGGYTF.

This clone was seen only a few times. The chain combines TRBV29-1 with TRBJ1-2; 11 positions agree with TRBD1. The germline gives CDR1 SQVTM, CDR2 ANQGSEA. J was trimmed by 10 bases and V by 4 bases; bases with no gene match: 5. The CDR3 length is 12 residues. CDR3 in DNA: TGCAGCGTTGGGACAGGGGGCGAGGTCTACACCTTC. It translates to CSVGTGGEVYTF.

This sequence joins TRBV15 and TRBJ1-2; 9 nucleotides align to TRBD1. Trimming removed 0 bases from V and 7 bases from J; junction bases left unmatched: 6. This CDR3 is built from 15 residues. Germline V gives CDR1 LNHNV, CDR2 YYDKDF (reference sequence). For the CDR3, the DNA is TGTGCCACCAGCAGAGATGACAGGGGGAAGAGTGGCTACACCTTC. Residues: CATSRDDRGKSGYTF.

This rearrangement joins TRBV18 to TRBJ2-3, with 8 bases that match TRBD2. The ends lost 0 bases at V and 5 bases at J; junction bases unmatched: 7. The CDR3 covers 16 residues. Per the germline V gene, CDR1 is KGHSH and CDR2 is LQKENI. CDR3 DNA: TGTGCCAGCTCACCACCCACGGGGGGGAAAGGAGATACGCAGTATTTT. It yields the protein CASSPPTGGKGDTQYF.

V usage is TRBV24-1 and J usage is TRBJ2-3; perhaps TRBD2 as D (6 bases). The germline V gene encodes CDR1 KGHDR and CDR2 SFDVKD. V was cut by 1 base and J by 4 bases, with 20 bases left in between. This CDR3 comprises 18 residues. In nucleotides, the CDR3 is TGTGCCACCAGTGATTTCCCCCCCTCGGACTACAGTGCAGATACGCAGTATTTT. Translating gives CATSDFPPSDYSADTQYF.

As DNA, the CDR3 is TGTGCCAGCAGCTACCGACCGGGAGTCGAGCAGTACTTC. Encoded protein: CASSYRPGVEQYF. The gene calls are TRBV5-6 and TRBJ2-7; D perhaps matches TRBD2 (6 bases). Germline loops: CDR1 SGHDT, CDR2 YYEEEE. CDR3 size: 13 residues. The V and J ends lost 3 bases and 6 bases respectively, with 13 bases between them.

The chain couples TRBV6-1 to TRBJ2-3; a possible D gene is TRBD2 (7 bases). The V end lost 3 bases, the J end lost 8 bases, and 12 bases lay between the germline ends. CDR3 length: 13 residues. Germline V lookup: CDR1 MNHNS, CDR2 SASEGT. The CDR3 reads CASSEGGRTTQYF. The CDR3 bases are TGTGCCAGCAGTGAGGGGGGGCGTACTACGCAGTATTTT.

CDR3 sequence (DNA): TGTGCCAGCAGCCAGGAGGATACGCAGTATTTT. Its protein product is CASSQEDTQYF. This sequence joins TRBV3-1 (or the pseudogene TRBV3-2) and TRBJ2-3; D remains unclear. CDR1 is LGHDT and CDR2 is YNNKEL in the germline V gene (reference sequence). The CDR3 is 11 residues long. The V end lost 3 bases, the J end lost 6 bases, and 4 bases lay between the germline ends.

This chain links TRBV5-4 with TRBJ2-5; 7 positions match TRBD1. The V gene's germline CDR1 is SGHNT and CDR2 YYREEE (reference sequence). This CDR3 spans 15 amino acids. The J segment lost 2 bases and the V segment lost 4 bases, leaving 8 bases of the junction unmatched. CDR3 in DNA: TGTGCCAGCAGCCCGCCGGGACAGCGACAAGAGACCCAGTACTTC. Protein sequence: CASSPPGQRQETQYF.

This sequence joins TRBV7-6 and TRBJ2-3; 7 nucleotides line up with TRBD1. This CDR3 contains 16 residues. V lost 4 bases and J lost 2; bases outside the gene matches: 9. CDR1 and CDR2 (germline): SGHVS, FNYEAQ. The CDR3 nucleotides read TGTGCCAGCAGCTCGGTAGGGGACAGTCTCACAGATACGCAGTATTTT. The encoded protein is CASSSVGDSLTDTQYF.

The V and J genes are TRBV9 and TRBJ1-4, with TRBD1 as a possible D gene (6 bases). V was pared by 6 bases and J by 3 bases, with 9 bases between. Germline V lookup: CDR1 SGDLS, CDR2 YYNGEE. There are 13 residues in the CDR3. The CDR3 bases are TGTGCCAGCAACAGGGCGGCTAATGAAAAACTGTTTTTT. It codes for CASNRAANEKLFF.

J is TRBJ1-1 and V is TRBV27, with D hard to call. Per the germline V gene, CDR1 is MNHEY and CDR2 is SMNVEV (reference sequence). Deletions cut 7 bases from V and 0 bases from J, with 15 bases between. This CDR3 spans 15 amino acids. CDR3 protein: CASKARAVMNTEAFF. DNA for the CDR3: TGTGCCAGCAAAGCGCGGGCCGTGATGAACACTGAAGCTTTCTTT.

The gene calls are TRBV27 and TRBJ1-6; 12 positions agree with TRBD1. Trimming took 5 bases from V and 8 from J; bases not matched to a gene: 4. The CDR3 has 15 residues. Germline V gene lookup returns CDR1 MNHEY and CDR2 SMNVEV (reference sequence). Here the CDR3 DNA reads TGTGCCAGCAGTCCCGGGACAGGGGGCCATTCACCCCTCCACTTT. Residues: CASSPGTGGHSPLHF.

The chain is built from TRBV11-2 and TRBJ1-4; D remains ambiguous. Trimming pared 5 bases from V and 2 bases from J, leaving 15 bases between. The germline gives CDR1 SGHAT, CDR2 FQNNGV. This CDR3 spans 16 amino acids. The CDR3 protein is CASSLGLTGTNEKLFF. The CDR3, as DNA: TGTGCCAGCAGCCTAGGTCTGACGGGTACTAATGAAAAACTGTTTTTT.

The CDR3 DNA follows: TGTGCCAGCAGCTTAGGGCTAGGGGCTACTAGCACAGATACGCAGTATTTT. It specifies CASSLGLGATSTDTQYF. The chain couples TRBV13 to TRBJ2-3, with D possibly matching TRBD1 (5 bases). Per germline, CDR1 PRHDT and CDR2 FYEKMQ (reference sequence). The V end lost 0 bases, the J end lost 0 bases, and 13 bases lay between the germline ends. The CDR3 consists of 17 residues.

The chain carries TRBV7-4 and TRBJ1-2; TRBD1 might be the D (6 bases). Germline V CDR1 and CDR2: SGHVT, SQSDAQ. The length of the CDR3 is 13 residues. Between the trimmed V and J ends, which lost 6 bases and 6 bases, there was a span of 14 bases. The CDR3 is CASSCAGVDGYTF. The CDR3 DNA is TGTGCCAGCAGTTGTGCAGGGGTCGATGGCTACACCTTC.

V is TRBV11-2 and J is TRBJ2-3; weak D call: TRBD1 (6 bases). Germline V gene sequence: CDR1 SGHAT, CDR2 FQNNGV. CDR3 length equals 16 residues. V was trimmed by 5 bases and J by 1 base, leaving 16 bases between them. The CDR3 protein is CASSQGPRGRTDTQYF. The CDR3 DNA is TGTGCCAGCAGCCAAGGGCCCAGGGGCCGCACAGATACGCAGTATTTT.

The chain carries TRBV27 and TRBJ2-1, with TRBD1 matching 7 bases. The CDR3 runs 14 residues. J lost 5 bases, V lost 6 bases, and 7 bases had no gene match. In germline, CDR1 is MNHEY, CDR2 SMNVEV (reference sequence). The CDR3 loop reads CASSYRDSNNEQFF. Here the CDR3 DNA reads TGTGCCAGCAGCTACCGGGACAGTAACAATGAGCAGTTCTTC.

The gene calls are TRBV2 and TRBJ2-5; D perhaps matches TRBD2 (7 bases). The CDR3 loop spans 13 amino acids. Trimming cost V 5 bases and J 7 bases, with 14 bases left between them. Germline V gene data show CDR1 as SNHLY and CDR2 as FYNNEI. The CDR3 is CASSRTGGGTQYF. The CDR3 DNA is TGTGCCAGCAGTCGAACGGGGGGCGGGACCCAGTACTTC.